The 30 T cell receptor beta chains given below trace back to one sample, sequenced in a study of naive CD8 T cells in extremely preterm neonates. TCRdb's table, derived via immunoSEQ multiplex PCR, lists solely in-frame clones and lacks some. The sample consists of thousands of clones, 95% to 98% of them appearing once. Cord blood came from elective full-term cesareans at about 35-42 weeks without labor or membrane rupture. The sequenced sample was naive CD8+ T cells from cord blood. Receptors originate from a newborn in good health.

This clone was recorded only once. The CDR3 spells CASSPATGGAYEQYF. The CDR3 region has the DNA TGTGCCAGCAGCCCAGCGACAGGGGGGGCCTACGAGCAGTACTTC. The chain couples TRBV6-5 to TRBJ2-7, with 9 nucleotides matching TRBD1. Looked up from germline, CDR1 is MNHEY and CDR2 is SVGAGI. CDR3 size: 15 residues. With V trimmed by 6 bases and J by 2 bases, 8 bases remained unmatched.

The chain recombines TRBV27 with TRBJ1-4; D ambiguous. This CDR3 spans 13 amino acids. Germline CDR1 reads MNHEY; CDR2 reads SMNVEV (reference sequence). Trimming left V 1 base short and J 5 bases short, with 5 bases between. CDR3 sequence reads: CASSLYGNEKLFF. The CDR3 DNA is TGTGCCAGCAGTTTATACGGGAATGAAAAACTGTTTTTT.

The J gene is TRBJ2-5, the V gene TRBV12-5; 9 bases line up with TRBD1. Germline CDR1 reads LGHNT; CDR2 reads FRNRAP. The length of the CDR3 is 14 residues. V lost 4 bases, J lost 5 bases, and 5 bases stayed unmatched. CDR3 bases: TGTGCTAGTGGTTCCTCCGACAGGGGGGAGACCCAGTACTTC. Protein product: CASGSSDRGETQYF.

This chain uses TRBV27 with TRBJ2-3; 13 bases agree with TRBD2. Per germline, CDR1 MNHEY and CDR2 SMNVEV (reference sequence). The CDR3 consists of 15 residues. V shed 6 bases and J 4 bases; nucleotides not matched to a gene: 4. For the CDR3, the DNA is TGTGCCAGCAGACTAGCGGGGGGGCCACCAGATACGCAGTATTTT. The encoded protein is CASRLAGGPPDTQYF.

The chain carries TRBV30 and TRBJ1-1; D is ambiguous. V lost 2 bases, J lost 3 bases, and 4 bases lay in between. The length of the CDR3 is 11 residues. Germline CDR1 reads GTSNPN; CDR2 reads SVGIG (reference sequence). The CDR3 sequence: CAWSLYTEAFF. CDR3 DNA sequence: TGTGCCTGGAGTCTGTACACTGAAGCTTTCTTT.

The V and J genes are TRBV11-3 and TRBJ2-1, with 10 nucleotides matching TRBD2. V lost 2 bases to trimming and J lost 9 bases; unmatched junction nucleotides: 10. Germline loops: CDR1 SGHNT, CDR2 YENEEA. The CDR3 length is 16 residues. CDR3 nucleotides: TGTGCCAGCAGCTTACCCTTCAGCGGGGGGGCCGTTGAGCAGTTCTTC. It codes for CASSLPFSGGAVEQFF.

The chain has TRBV4-2 and TRBJ1-2; no definite D call. This CDR3 spans 14 amino acids. From germline, CDR1 is LGHNA and CDR2 YNFKEQ. V was clipped by 0 bases and J by 12 bases, with 17 bases between them. DNA for the CDR3: TGTGCCAGCAGCCAAGAGGCCAGCCACTACCCCAACACCTTC. Amino acids: CASSQEASHYPNTF.

The V and J genes are TRBV5-1 and TRBJ2-5; TRBD2 aligns across 7 bases. The last part of the DNA fits TRBJ2-7 better; the J call may be wrong. CDR3 length equals 11 residues. Per the germline V gene, CDR1 is SGHRS and CDR2 is YFSETQ. Written as DNA, the CDR3 is TGCGCCAGCAGGGGGGGGTCCGAGCAGTACTTC. It is translated as CASRGGSEQYF.

The V call is TRBV11-2, the J call TRBJ1-4; no clear D gene. The V gene's germline CDR1 is SGHAT and CDR2 FQNNGV. CDR3 length: 16 residues. The germline V and J ends were trimmed by 6 bases and 1 base, with 15 bases remaining between them. The CDR3 bases are TGTGCCAGCAGTCACGGGATACGACTAACTAATGAAAAACTGTTTTTT. This translates into CASSHGIRLTNEKLFF.

Here the CDR3 reads CASSRGTARSYEQYF. In nucleotides, the CDR3 is TGTGCCAGCAGTCGCGGGACGGCCCGCTCCTACGAGCAGTACTTC. The chain joins TRBV6-5 to TRBJ2-7; the D gene is possibly TRBD2 (6 bases). Per the germline V gene, CDR1 is MNHEY and CDR2 is SVGAGI. Trimming took 5 bases from V and 0 from J, leaving 14 bases between them. There are 15 residues in the CDR3.

The chain has TRBV19 and TRBJ1-5; the D gene is possibly TRBD1 (5 bases). CDR3 length: 13 residues. The germline V gene encodes CDR1 LNHDA and CDR2 SQIVND (reference sequence). The V and J ends lost 7 bases and 7 bases respectively, with 14 bases between them. DNA of the CDR3: TGTGCCAGTACCCCAGGGTGGCGGCAGCCCCAGCATTTT. Translation gives CASTPGWRQPQHF.

CDR3 DNA: TGTGCCAGCAGCTTAGGGCAGAACACTGAAGCTTTCTTT. Encoded protein: CASSLGQNTEAFF. V gene TRBV7-8 combines with J gene TRBJ1-1, with unresolved D. The CDR3 length is 13 residues. Trimming removed 1 base at V and 1 base at J, with 4 bases between. Germline assignment: CDR1 SGHVS and CDR2 FQNEAQ.

The chain employs TRBV5-8 and TRBJ2-7; D may be TRBD2 (6 bases). CDR3 length: 12 residues. Germline CDR1 is SGHTS and CDR2 is YDEGEE. V dropped 7 bases and J dropped 0 bases, with 8 bases sitting between them. The CDR3 DNA reads TGTGCCAGCCGGAGGGGCTCCTACGAGCAGTACTTC. This encodes CASRRGSYEQYF.

J is TRBJ2-7 and V is TRBV4-1, with 8 bases aligning to TRBD1. From germline, CDR1 is MGHRA and CDR2 YSYEKL. V shed 0 bases, J shed 3 bases, and the junction held 10 bases outside the gene matches. The length of the CDR3 is 17 residues. Here the CDR3 DNA reads TGCGCCAGCAGCCAAGAAACCGTGTCAGGGGGCATCTACGAGCAGTACTTC. Its translation: CASSQETVSGGIYEQYF.

V is TRBV5-6 and J is TRBJ1-2; possibly TRBD1 for D (6 bases). The CDR3 covers 13 residues. CDR1 SGHDT and CDR2 YYEEEE come from the germline V gene. V dropped 0 bases and J dropped 4 bases, with 7 bases sitting between them. The CDR3 here is CASSLGTAYGYTF. Written as DNA, the CDR3 is TGTGCCAGCAGCTTGGGGACAGCCTATGGCTACACCTTC.

J is TRBJ2-5 and V is TRBV4-2; the match to TRBD1 covers 9 bases. The end of the DNA is better explained by TRBJ2-7, so the J call may be wrong. The CDR3 runs 15 residues. CDR1 LGHNA and CDR2 YNFKEQ come from the germline V gene. The CDR3 spells CASSPTGGAVYEQYF. The CDR3 region has the DNA TGTGCCAGCAGCCCCACAGGGGGCGCAGTCTACGAGCAGTACTTC.

The chain couples TRBV19 to TRBJ1-2, with 9 bases matching TRBD1. Germline values: CDR1 LNHDA, CDR2 SQIVND (reference sequence). There are 12 residues in the CDR3. V shed 6 bases and J 6 bases; nucleotides not matched to a gene: 2. The CDR3 DNA reads TGTGCCAGTAGAGGACAGGGGAATGGCTACACCTTC. Translation: CASRGQGNGYTF.

V and J are TRBV5-4 and TRBJ2-3; weak D call: TRBD2 (7 bases). V was shortened by 5 bases and J by 2 bases, with 15 bases between the two germline ends. The CDR3 runs to 15 residues. Looked up from germline, CDR1 is SGHNT and CDR2 is YYREEE (reference sequence). CDR3 nucleotide sequence: TGTGCCAGCAGGAGGGACGGGGGGCCCACAGATACGCAGTATTTT. Translation: CASRRDGGPTDTQYF.

The chain's CDR3 is CASRTGSSEAFF. The CDR3 coding sequence is TGTGCCAGCCGGACGGGGTCGAGCGAAGCTTTCTTT. The rearrangement uses TRBV6-5 and TRBJ1-1; D call uncertain. From germline, CDR1 is MNHEY and CDR2 SVGAGI. The ends were cut back, 8 bases at V and 8 bases at J, with 15 bases in the middle. The CDR3 covers 12 residues.

The chain has TRBV4-3 and TRBJ2-7, with D maybe TRBD2 (6 bases). Trimming took off 3 bases at V and 7 bases at J, with 16 bases between the two ends. The CDR3 is 14 residues long. The V gene's germline CDR1 is LGHNA and CDR2 YSLEER. The CDR3 here is CASSHPYGGREQYF. CDR3 DNA: TGCGCCAGCAGCCACCCGTACGGGGGACGGGAGCAGTACTTC.

The gene calls are TRBV30 and TRBJ2-1; D is perhaps TRBD2 (5 bases). V was trimmed by 3 bases and J by 0 bases, leaving 6 bases between them. Looked up from germline, CDR1 is GTSNPN and CDR2 is SVGIG (reference sequence). The CDR3 runs to 13 residues. The CDR3 spells CAWRLVSYNEQFF. CDR3 nucleotides: TGTGCCTGGAGACTAGTCTCCTACAATGAGCAGTTCTTC. The entire variable domain, with the rest obtained from reference TRBV30 and TRBJ2-1, is as follows: SQTIHQWPATLVQPVGSPLSLECTVEGTSNPNLYWYRQAAGRGLQLLFYSVGIGQISSEVPQNLSASRPQDRQFILSSKKLLLSDSGFYLCAWRLVSYNEQFFGPGTRLTVL.

The V gene is TRBV9, the J gene TRBJ2-2; D is perhaps TRBD2 (5 bases). Looked up from germline, CDR1 is SGDLS and CDR2 is YYNGEE. Trimming took off 4 bases at V and 2 bases at J, with 18 bases between the two ends. This CDR3 spans 17 amino acids. The CDR3 region has the DNA TGTGCCAGCAGCACAGAGGGCAGCTTTATTAACACCGGGGAGCTGTTTTTT. This translates into CASSTEGSFINTGELFF.

The J gene is TRBJ2-2, the V gene TRBV27, with D maybe TRBD1 (6 bases). This CDR3 has 15 amino acids. V dropped 2 bases and J dropped 9 bases, with 16 bases sitting between them. Germline-derived CDR1 and CDR2 are MNHEY and SMNVEV (reference sequence). This chain's CDR3 is CASSLTGTPGRELFF. The CDR3 DNA sequence: TGTGCCAGCAGTTTAACGGGGACACCGGGGAGGGAGCTGTTTTTT.

Comment on this clone: This specimen includes other DNA sequences encoding the same CDR3. The V gene is TRBV2, the J gene TRBJ2-7; tentatively, D is TRBD1 (6 bases). The germline V and J ends were trimmed by 7 bases and 5 bases, with 12 bases remaining between them. This CDR3 spans 12 amino acids. CDR1 is SNHLY, CDR2 FYNNEI, per germline. The CDR3 is CASIAQGNEQYF. The CDR3 DNA reads TGTGCCAGCATCGCTCAGGGGAACGAGCAGTACTTC.

This sequence joins TRBV14 and TRBJ2-7; D is uncertain. Germline V lookup: CDR1 SGHDN, CDR2 FVKESK. Trimming removed 0 bases at V and 4 bases at J, with 7 bases between. The CDR3 length is 13 residues. The CDR3 bases are TGTGCCAGCAGCCAAGATTCCCTGTACGAGCAGTACTTC. Translating it yields CASSQDSLYEQYF.

This clone was seen once. The V call is TRBV5-6, the J call TRBJ1-2; D uncertain. V was trimmed by 0 bases and J by 8 bases, leaving 8 bases between them. The CDR3 covers 12 residues. CDR1 is SGHDT and CDR2 is YYEEEE in the germline V gene. In nucleotides, the CDR3 is TGTGCCAGCAGCTTGGGGTCGACAGGCTACACCTTC. Amino acids: CASSLGSTGYTF.

The rearrangement links TRBV5-1 to TRBJ2-7, with TRBD2 identical over 8 bases. CDR3 length: 15 residues. Germline V CDR1 and CDR2: SGHRS, YFSETQ. V gave up 0 bases and J gave up 3 bases; unmatched junction bases: 5. CDR3 protein: CASSLVSGVYYEQYF. In nucleotides, the CDR3 is TGCGCCAGCAGCTTGGTTAGCGGGGTTTACTACGAGCAGTACTTC.

The rearrangement uses TRBV10-2 and TRBJ2-7, with a weak D call TRBD2 (5 bases). Germline V gives CDR1 WSHSY, CDR2 SAAADI. The ends were cut back, 1 base at V and 5 bases at J, with 21 bases in the middle. The CDR3 sequence is 17 residues long. CDR3: CASSEFIVGVTSDEQYF. CDR3 DNA: TGCGCCAGCAGTGAGTTTATCGTCGGGGTAACTTCTGACGAGCAGTACTTC.

The V call is TRBV7-2, the J call TRBJ1-5; D may be TRBD1 (5 bases). In germline, CDR1 is SGHTA, CDR2 FQGNSA. V lost 5 bases to trimming and J lost 1 base, with 9 bases between them. This CDR3 region has 14 residues. The CDR3, as DNA: TGTGCCAGCAGCGAAACAGGAAGCAATCAGCCCCAGCATTTT. The encoded protein is CASSETGSNQPQHF.

This chain uses TRBV9 with TRBJ2-7, with 11 bases aligning to TRBD1. From germline, CDR1 is SGDLS and CDR2 YYNGEE. V lost 4 bases and J lost 3; bases outside the gene matches: 6. The CDR3 is made up of 15 amino acids. The CDR3 DNA reads TGTGCCAGCAGCCCAGGGGGGACAGGGGGCTACGAGCAGTACTTC. Translated, it gives CASSPGGTGGYEQYF.